This T cell receptor beta chain was observed in a study of blood T cell repertoires in COVID-19. Study-level information: The cDNA or gDNA used as material had been derived from T cells, B-cell-depleted T cells, or PBMCs.

As originally analysed: Cell counts per sample came from amplifying reference gene primers. Produced via immunoSEQ multiplex PCR; TCRdb's table is partial and in-frame only. V, J and clone size are those of that table, while D and trimming were read from the DNA. The table lists 65,000 to 85,000 clones, under 80% of them singletons. This CDR3 comprises 15 residues. The V gene's germline CDR1 is MGHRA and CDR2 YSYEKL. Trimming pared 0 bases from V and 3 bases from J, leaving 12 bases between. Sequencing input: peripheral blood. This sequence joins TRBV4-1 and TRBJ2-7; D not certain. This clonotype was sampled from a human donor in a cohort sampled during active COVID-19. The CDR3 DNA is TGCGCCAGCAGCCAAGATCATACGGTTGTCTACGAGCAGTACGTC. Amino acid sequence: CASSQDHTVVYEQYV.